This T cell receptor (beta chain) appears in the sequencing data of a study of T cells in Graves' hyperthyroidism and ophthalmopathy. Per germline, CDR1 SEHNR and CDR2 FQNEAQ (reference sequence). Trimming cost V 5 bases and J 0 bases, with 11 bases left between them. CDR3 size: 14 residues. Template material for amplifying TCR beta CDR3 regions consisted of RNA transcripts. Initially, a first-round RT-PCR of the TCR CDR3 employed the HTBI primer set. TCRdb redid the calling of the multiplex PCR reads with MiXCR, one entry per CDR3 protein. Among roughly 500,000 distinct CDR3 sequences listed, 46% were seen once. This clonotype was observed a few times.

This receptor was taken from an adult woman with Graves' disease, either hyperthyroidism or ophthalmopathy (not recorded which). The specimen was peripheral blood or thyroid tissue (not recorded which). The chain is built from TRBV7-9 and TRBJ2-7; no clear D. CDR3 sequence: CASSPGFSSYEQYF. The CDR3 DNA sequence: TGTGCCAGCAGCCCCGGGTTTAGCTCCTACGAGCAGTACTTC.